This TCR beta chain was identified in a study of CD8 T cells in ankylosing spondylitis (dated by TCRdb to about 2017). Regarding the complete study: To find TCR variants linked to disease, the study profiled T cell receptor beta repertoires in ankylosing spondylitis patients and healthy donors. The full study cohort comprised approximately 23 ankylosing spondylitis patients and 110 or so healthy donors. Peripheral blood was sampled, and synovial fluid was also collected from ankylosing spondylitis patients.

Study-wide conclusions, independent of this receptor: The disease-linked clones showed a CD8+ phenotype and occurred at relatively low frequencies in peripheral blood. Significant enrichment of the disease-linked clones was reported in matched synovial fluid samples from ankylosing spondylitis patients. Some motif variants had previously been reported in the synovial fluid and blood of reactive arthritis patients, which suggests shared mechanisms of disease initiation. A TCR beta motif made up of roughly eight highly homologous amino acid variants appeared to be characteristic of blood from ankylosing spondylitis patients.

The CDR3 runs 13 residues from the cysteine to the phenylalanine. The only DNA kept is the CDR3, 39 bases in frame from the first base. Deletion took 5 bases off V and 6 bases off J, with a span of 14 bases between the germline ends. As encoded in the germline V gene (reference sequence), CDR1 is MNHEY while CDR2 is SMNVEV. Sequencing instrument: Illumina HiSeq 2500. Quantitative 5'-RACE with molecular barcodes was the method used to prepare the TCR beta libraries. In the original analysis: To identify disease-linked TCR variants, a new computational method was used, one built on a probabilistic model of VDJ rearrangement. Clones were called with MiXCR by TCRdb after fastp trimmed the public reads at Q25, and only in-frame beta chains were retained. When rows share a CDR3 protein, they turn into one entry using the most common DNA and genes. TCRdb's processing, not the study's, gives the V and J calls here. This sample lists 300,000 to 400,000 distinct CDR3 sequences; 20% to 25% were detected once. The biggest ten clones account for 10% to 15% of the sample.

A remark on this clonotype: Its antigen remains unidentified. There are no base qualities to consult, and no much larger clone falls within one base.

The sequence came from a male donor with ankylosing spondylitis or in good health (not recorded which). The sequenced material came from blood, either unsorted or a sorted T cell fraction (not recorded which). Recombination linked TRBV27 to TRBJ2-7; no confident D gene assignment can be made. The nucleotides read TGTGCCAGCAGTGGAGCAGCCCAGATCGAGCAGTACTTC. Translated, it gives CASSGAAQIEQYF.